What follows are 29 T cell receptor beta chains derived from one specimen sequenced in a study of blood T cell repertoires in COVID-19. Sequencing used immunoSEQ multiplex PCR; TCRdb keeps in-frame clones, though not all of them. Of 20,000 to 25,000 clones listed, about nine tenths were seen once; the top ten hold about 27%. The sample consisted of peripheral blood. The receptors come from a woman in her seventies with active COVID-19.

This chain joins TRBV21-1 and TRBJ2-3; TRBD2, the table's D call, lacks a check against the DNA. TRBV21-1 is given as a pseudogene. This CDR3 region has 15 residues. CDR3 in amino acids: CASSQETSEGDTQYF. The DNA for the CDR3 is TGTGCCAGCAGCCAGGAGACTTCTGAGGGAGATACGCAGTATTTT.

This chain links TRBV19 with TRBJ1-1, with 7 nucleotides matching TRBD1. V shed 4 bases, J shed 6 bases, and the junction held 8 bases outside the gene matches. Looked up from germline, CDR1 is LNHDA and CDR2 is SQIVND (reference sequence). The CDR3 extends over 14 amino acids. The CDR3 sequence is CASSTAGGRAEAFF. Written as DNA, the CDR3 is TGTGCCAGTAGTACCGCAGGGGGTCGTGCTGAAGCTTTCTTT. Full variable domain (remainder filled in from reference TRBV19 and TRBJ1-1): DGGITQSPKYLFRKEGQNVTLSCEQNLNHDAMYWYRQDPGQGLRLIYYSQIVNDFQKGDIAEGYSVSREKKESFPLTVTSAQKNPTAFYLCASSTAGGRAEAFFGQGTRLTVV.

This clone has just one count. The chain carries TRBV6-2 or TRBV6-3 and TRBJ2-3; 9 bases map to TRBD1. The J segment lost 1 base and the V segment lost 5 bases, leaving 4 bases of the junction unmatched. Germline V gene sequence: CDR1 MNHEY, CDR2 SVGEGT. The CDR3 runs to 15 residues. DNA for the CDR3: TGTGCCAGCAGTAGGGGACAGGGCGGCACAGATACGCAGTATTTT. It is translated as CASSRGQGGTDTQYF.

The J gene is TRBJ1-1, the V gene TRBV5-6; D uncertain. The CDR3 runs to 15 residues. Germline V lookup: CDR1 SGHDT, CDR2 YYEEEE. The germline V and J ends were trimmed by 2 bases and 5 bases, with 16 bases remaining between them. Here the CDR3 DNA reads TGTGCCAGCAGCTTACAGCTGGCCTACGGAACTGAAGCTTTCTTT. Encoded protein: CASSLQLAYGTEAFF.

This sequence joins TRBV7-6 and TRBJ2-7; 8 nucleotides match TRBD2. Germline CDR1 reads SGHVS; CDR2 reads FNYEAQ. After removal of 1 base from V and 2 bases from J, the junction contained 10 bases not matched to a gene. CDR3 size: 17 residues. The CDR3 sequence is CASSLGARGGFTYEQYF. CDR3 bases: TGTGCCAGCAGCTTAGGGGCCCGGGGGGGGTTCACCTACGAGCAGTACTTC.

The rearrangement links TRBV11-2 to TRBJ2-7; D might be TRBD2 (6 bases). V was shortened by 6 bases and J by 0 bases, with 18 bases between the two germline ends. Germline loops: CDR1 SGHAT, CDR2 FQNNGV. CDR3 length: 16 residues. The CDR3 loop is CASRPNRDFRSYEQYF. The CDR3, as DNA: TGTGCCAGCAGGCCCAACCGGGACTTCCGCTCCTACGAGCAGTACTTC. Based on the CDR3 plus reference TRBV11-2 and TRBJ2-7, the full variable domain is EAGVAQSPRYKIIEKRQSVAFWCNPISGHATLYWYQQILGQGPKLLIQFQNNGVVDDSQLPKDRFSAERLKGVDSTLKIQPAKLEDSAVYLCASRPNRDFRSYEQYFGPGTRLTVT.

This clone was observed a single time. The chain carries TRBV10-3 and TRBJ2-5; 9 positions agree with TRBD2. V gave up 6 bases and J gave up 2 bases; unmatched junction bases: 1. CDR1 ENHRY and CDR2 SYGVKD come from the germline V gene. This CDR3 has 13 amino acids. In DNA, the CDR3 is TGTGCCATCAGGCTAGCGGGACAAGAGACCCAGTACTTC. Its translation: CAIRLAGQETQYF.

The V call is TRBV28, the J call TRBJ2-7; a weak D match, TRBD1 (6 bases). Germline lookup yields CDR1 MDHEN and CDR2 SYDVKM. Trimming stripped 3 bases from V and 2 bases from J, with 17 bases between. The CDR3 has 16 amino acids. The CDR3 here is CASSFQVRGPPYEQYF. DNA of the CDR3: TGTGCCAGCAGTTTCCAAGTCAGGGGTCCTCCCTACGAGCAGTACTTC.

This clone was detected once. J is TRBJ1-1 and V is TRBV16; a weak D match, TRBD1 (6 bases). Trimming took 4 bases from V and 3 from J, leaving 15 bases between them. Per germline, CDR1 KGHSY and CDR2 FQNENV. CDR3 length: 15 amino acids. The chain's CDR3 is CASSPTGLGDTEAFF. The CDR3 nucleotides read TGTGCCAGCAGCCCAACAGGGCTGGGGGACACTGAAGCTTTCTTT.

The chain carries TRBV7-2 and TRBJ2-1; 8 bases are a match to TRBD2. The V segment lost 2 bases and the J segment 5 bases; nucleotides outside the gene matches: 5. Germline V CDR1 and CDR2: SGHTA, FQGNSA. The CDR3 is made up of 15 amino acids. The CDR3 DNA reads TGTGCCAGCAGCTTAAACGGGGGGGCCAACAATGAGCAGTTCTTC. Protein: CASSLNGGANNEQFF.

V usage is TRBV7-3 and J usage is TRBJ2-3; 13 bases fit TRBD2. This CDR3 region has 16 residues. Looked up from germline, CDR1 is SGHTA and CDR2 is FQGTGA. V dropped 5 bases and J dropped 6; count of bases not matched to a gene: 8. The CDR3 spells CASSLRLAGGPDTQYF. CDR3 coding DNA: TGTGCCAGCAGCCTCCGACTAGCGGGGGGTCCCGATACGCAGTATTTT.

The chain recombines TRBV11-2 with TRBJ2-5, with TRBD2 identical over 14 bases. Germline trimming cut 3 bases from V and 3 bases from J; bases unmatched to any gene: 3. The CDR3 spans 16 residues. Germline assignment: CDR1 SGHAT and CDR2 FQNNGV. The CDR3 DNA reads as TGTGCCAGCAGCTTTTCGGGACTAGCGGGGGAAGAGACCCAGTACTTC. Translating gives CASSFSGLAGEETQYF.

This clone was picked up a small number of times. This chain's CDR3 is CASTDFGRTLRGNEQFF. The CDR3, as DNA: TGTGCCAGCACCGATTTTGGTCGGACGCTTAGAGGGAATGAGCAGTTCTTC. The chain uses TRBV5-6 and TRBJ2-1, with D possibly matching TRBD2 (5 bases). CDR3 length equals 17 residues. Germline CDR1 and CDR2: SGHDT and YYEEEE. V lost 6 bases and J 7 bases, leaving 26 bases between the germline ends.

This rearrangement joins TRBV7-8 to TRBJ1-1; 7 nucleotides line up with TRBD1. CDR1 and CDR2 from the germline V gene are SGHVS and FQNEAQ. CDR3 length: 16 amino acids. The J segment lost 0 bases and the V segment lost 7 bases, leaving 11 bases of the junction unmatched. DNA for the CDR3: TGTGCCAGCACCCTTTACTCACAGGGGCTGAACACTGAAGCTTTCTTT. This codes for CASTLYSQGLNTEAFF.

The gene calls are TRBV15 and TRBJ2-2; 7 bases match TRBD1. Germline V gene data show CDR1 as LNHNV and CDR2 as YYDKDF (reference sequence). After removal of 0 bases from V and 4 bases from J, the junction contained 5 bases not matched to a gene. The CDR3 totals 16 residues. The CDR3 region has the DNA TGTGCCACCAGCAGAGAGGTTTCAGGGGGCACCGGGGAGCTGTTTTTT. The encoded protein is CATSREVSGGTGELFF. Variable domain in full (rest from reference TRBV15 and TRBJ2-2): DAMVIQNPRYQVTQFGKPVTLSCSQTLNHNVMYWYQQKSSQAPKLLFHYYDKDFNNEADTPDNFQSRRPNTSFCFLDIRSPGLGDTAMYLCATSREVSGGTGELFFGEGSRLTVL.

J is TRBJ2-5 and V is TRBV25-1; 9 bases are shared with TRBD2. Germline V gene data show CDR1 as MGHDK and CDR2 as SYGVNS. V lost 1 base to trimming and J lost 2 bases; unmatched junction nucleotides: 8. The CDR3 spans 17 residues. The CDR3 is CASSEFFGTSPQETQYF. The CDR3 region has the DNA TGTGCCAGCAGTGAATTTTTCGGGACTAGCCCGCAAGAGACCCAGTACTTC.

The chain joins TRBV7-2 to TRBJ1-6; D unclear. Trimming cost V 6 bases and J 3 bases, with 6 bases left between them. The CDR3 extends over 13 amino acids. CDR1 and CDR2 from the germline V gene are SGHTA and FQGNSA. CDR3 DNA: TGTGCCAGCAGTGGCGGCTATAATTCACCCCTCCACTTT. Translation: CASSGGYNSPLHF. The complete variable domain, with remaining parts taken from reference TRBV7-2 and TRBJ1-6, reads GAGVSQSPSNKVTEKGKDVELRCDPISGHTALYWYRQSLGQGLEFLIYFQGNSAPDKSGLPSDRFSAERTGGSVSTLTIQRTQQEDSAVYLCASSGGYNSPLHFGNGTRLTVT.

This chain joins TRBV14 and TRBJ2-1; 7 nucleotides align to TRBD1. The V gene end was trimmed by 7 bases and the J gene end by 8 bases; junction bases not matched to a gene: 14. The CDR3 extends over 15 amino acids. Germline lookup yields CDR1 SGHDN and CDR2 FVKESK. In DNA form, the CDR3 reads TGTGCCAGCACCTCAGCATTGACAGGGAGAGATGAGCAGTTCTTC. Its translation is CASTSALTGRDEQFF.

The chain carries TRBV5-1 and TRBJ1-2; 9 nucleotides line up with TRBD1. The junction had 19 bases not matched to a gene; V was cut back by 2 bases and J by 8 bases. The CDR3 has 18 amino acids. The germline V gene has CDR1 SGHRS and CDR2 YFSETQ. This CDR3 is CASSFGREGQGAGGGYTF. The CDR3 bases are TGCGCCAGCAGCTTCGGTAGAGAGGGACAGGGAGCTGGTGGCGGCTACACCTTC.

This chain connects TRBV4-3 to TRBJ2-4, with 7 nucleotides matching TRBD2. The CDR3 is 15 amino acids. The V gene's germline CDR1 is LGHNA and CDR2 YSLEER. V trimming: 5 bases; J trimming: 6 bases; junction bases outside the gene matches: 10. As DNA, the CDR3 is TGCGCCAGCAGCACCCAGGCGGGGGTGGGAAACATTCAGTACTTC. Encoded protein: CASSTQAGVGNIQYF.

This clone was observed once. This chain connects TRBV12-5 to TRBJ2-2, with TRBD2 identical over 11 bases. From germline, CDR1 is LGHNT and CDR2 FRNRAP. The V and J ends lost 6 bases and 7 bases, in that order; junction bases with no gene match: 10. There are 16 residues in the CDR3. The CDR3: CASGLTSGGANGELFF. CDR3 sequence (DNA): TGTGCTAGTGGACTCACTAGCGGGGGTGCAAACGGGGAGCTGTTTTTT. The full variable domain, with the rest looked up from reference TRBV12-5 and TRBJ2-2, is DARVTQTPRHKVTEMGQEVTMRCQPILGHNTVFWYRQTMMQGLELLAYFRNRAPLDDSGMPKDRFSAEMPDATLATLKIQPSEPRDSAVYFCASGLTSGGANGELFFGEGSRLTVL.

The chain is built from TRBV5-4 and TRBJ2-7, with 10 bases identical to TRBD2. Germline CDR1 SGHNT, CDR2 YYREEE (reference sequence). This CDR3 contains 15 residues. V shed 3 bases and J 1 base; nucleotides not matched to a gene: 4. For the CDR3, the DNA is TGTGCCAGCAGCTGGGGAGCGGGGGGGTCCTACGAGCAGTACTTC. This codes for CASSWGAGGSYEQYF.

The chain has TRBV6-5 and TRBJ2-7; D unresolved. This CDR3 comprises 13 residues. V was cut by 2 bases and J by 4 bases, with 9 bases left in between. Germline V gene data show CDR1 as MNHEY and CDR2 as SVGAGI. CDR3 nucleotides: TGTGCCAGCAGTTACAGCCATAAGTACGAGCAGTACTTC. This codes for CASSYSHKYEQYF.

V usage is TRBV19 and J usage is TRBJ2-2, with D maybe TRBD1 (6 bases). The CDR3 runs to 15 residues. Germline CDR1 LNHDA, CDR2 SQIVND (reference sequence). Trimming cost V 5 bases and J 5 bases, with 15 bases left between them. CDR3 DNA sequence: TGTGCCAGTAGTTCAGGGGTCTGGGGGACCGGGGAGCTGTTTTTT. It specifies CASSSGVWGTGELFF.

The rearrangement joins TRBV5-1 to TRBJ2-2; TRBD1 matches 10 bases. The V and J ends lost 0 bases and 4 bases, in that order; junction bases with no gene match: 3. CDR1 is SGHRS and CDR2 is YFSETQ in the germline V gene. The CDR3 is 16 residues long. The CDR3 loop is CASSLGQGAGTGELFF. For the CDR3, the DNA is TGCGCCAGCAGCTTGGGACAGGGGGCAGGCACCGGGGAGCTGTTTTTT.

The genes are TRBV28 and TRBJ1-2; 10 bases are a match to TRBD1. The CDR3 extends over 14 amino acids. CDR1 is MDHEN, CDR2 SYDVKM, per germline. The ends lost 6 bases at V and 6 bases at J; junction bases unmatched: 7. CDR3 nucleotides: TGTGCCAGCAGCACCGGGGGGACAGGGGATGGCTACACCTTC. This translates into CASSTGGTGDGYTF.

The chain uses TRBV19 and TRBJ2-4; TRBD1 agrees at 10 bases. V was clipped by 5 bases and J by 6 bases; unmatched bases: 13. This CDR3 is built from 17 residues. Germline V gene sequence: CDR1 LNHDA, CDR2 SQIVND (reference sequence). In nucleotides, the CDR3 is TGTGCCAGTAGTTCTCTGAAGACAGGGGGCTGGGGAAACATTCAGTACTTC. It codes for CASSSLKTGGWGNIQYF.

The chain is built from TRBV7-2 and TRBJ2-3; TRBD2 matches at 8 bases. The CDR3 has 14 amino acids. Germline V gene lookup returns CDR1 SGHTA and CDR2 FQGNSA. Germline trimming cut 5 bases from V and 2 bases from J; bases unmatched to any gene: 3. CDR3 DNA: TGTGCCAGCAGCGTTAGCGGGGCCACAGATACGCAGTATTTT. This translates into CASSVSGATDTQYF.

V is TRBV2 and J is TRBJ1-1; D might be TRBD1 (5 bases). Looked up from germline, CDR1 is SNHLY and CDR2 is FYNNEI. This CDR3 contains 13 residues. Trimming removed 6 bases at V and 1 base at J, with 9 bases between. The CDR3 bases are TGTGCCAGCAGAATAACAGGGAACACTGAAGCTTTCTTT. This translates into CASRITGNTEAFF. Filled out from reference TRBV2 and TRBJ1-1, the complete variable domain reads EPEVTQTPSHQVTQMGQEVILRCVPISNHLYFYWYRQILGQKVEFLVSFYNNEISEKSEIFDDQFSVERPDGSNFTLKIRSTKLEDSAMYFCASRITGNTEAFFGQGTRLTVV.